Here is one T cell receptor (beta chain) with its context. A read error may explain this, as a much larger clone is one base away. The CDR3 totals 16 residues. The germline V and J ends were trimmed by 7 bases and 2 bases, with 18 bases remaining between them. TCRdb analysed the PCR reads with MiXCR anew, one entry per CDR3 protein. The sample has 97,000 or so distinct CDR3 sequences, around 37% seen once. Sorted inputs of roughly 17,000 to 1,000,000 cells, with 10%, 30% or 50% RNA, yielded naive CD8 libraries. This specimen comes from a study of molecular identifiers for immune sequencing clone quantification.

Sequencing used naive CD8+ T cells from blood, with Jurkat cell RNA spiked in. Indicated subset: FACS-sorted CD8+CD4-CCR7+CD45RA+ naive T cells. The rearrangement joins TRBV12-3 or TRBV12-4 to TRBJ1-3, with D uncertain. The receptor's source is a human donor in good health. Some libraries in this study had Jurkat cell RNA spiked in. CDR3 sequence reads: CASTAVVVSPGNTIYF. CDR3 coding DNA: TGTGCCAGCACCGCGGTGGTCGTCTCCCCTGGAAACACCATATATTTT.